The 26 T cell receptor beta chains given below trace back to one sample, sequenced in a study of CD4 T cells in relation to SARS-CoV-2 and coronaviruses. Profiling relied on immunoSEQ multiplex PCR, and the TCRdb table lists in-frame clones only, not all of them. The sample gives more than 25,000 clones, about three quarters of which show up once; roughly 15% is in the top ten. These receptors are not linked to any known antigen. Before the COVID-19 pandemic, during about 2010-2018, CD4+ T cells were taken from unexposed donors. CD4+ T cells were isolated from the cells after around eleven days of culture. Sequenced material: CD4+ T cells from PBMCs, cultured in vitro. These receptors came from a human donor in good health.

This clone was observed a few times. The chain recombines TRBV6-5 with TRBJ1-3; TRBD1 might be the D (5 bases). CDR1 is MNHEY, CDR2 SVGAGI, per germline. This CDR3 has 13 amino acids. With 6 bases removed from V and 3 bases from J, the gap between germline ends came to 9 bases. The chain's CDR3 is CASSRDFGNTIYF. The CDR3 DNA sequence: TGTGCCAGCAGCAGGGATTTTGGAAACACCATATATTTT.

The gene calls are TRBV19 and TRBJ2-2; maybe TRBD2 (6 bases). Between the trimmed V and J ends, which lost 3 bases and 6 bases, there was a span of 20 bases. The CDR3 runs to 17 residues. Germline CDR1 reads LNHDA; CDR2 reads SQIVND (reference sequence). The CDR3 is CASSMFGGFREAGELFF. In DNA form, the CDR3 reads TGTGCCAGTAGTATGTTTGGTGGTTTCAGGGAGGCCGGGGAGCTGTTTTTT.

This chain links TRBV10-3 with TRBJ2-3; tentatively, D is TRBD1 (6 bases). V shed 5 bases and J shed 5 bases, with 23 bases lying between them. This CDR3 comprises 17 residues. Germline-derived CDR1 and CDR2 are ENHRY and SYGVKD. CDR3 region: CAISSMLTTGQIDTQYF. The CDR3 DNA sequence: TGTGCCATCAGTTCGATGCTAACAACAGGACAGATAGATACGCAGTATTTT.

The chain joins TRBV6-1 to TRBJ2-7, with TRBD2 matching over 12 bases. V shed 2 bases, J shed 4 bases, and the junction held 6 bases outside the gene matches. The germline V gene has CDR1 MNHNS and CDR2 SASEGT. The CDR3 extends over 16 amino acids. Here the CDR3 reads CASSERRLAGVYEQYF. The CDR3 bases are TGTGCCAGCAGTGAACGGAGACTAGCGGGAGTTTACGAGCAGTACTTC.

This chain joins TRBV6-6 and TRBJ2-7, with TRBD1 matching over 11 bases. Germline CDR1 MNHNY, CDR2 SVGAGI (reference sequence). Trimming took 5 bases from V and 2 from J; bases not matched to a gene: 5. The CDR3 extends over 15 amino acids. The CDR3 region has the DNA TGTGCCAGCAGTGACCCGGGACAGGGGGCCTACGAGCAGTACTTC. It is translated as CASSDPGQGAYEQYF.

This clone was counted a few times. The chain couples TRBV7-9 to TRBJ2-7; D is uncertain. The V end lost 7 bases, the J end lost 5 bases, and 12 bases lay between the germline ends. Germline V gene sequence: CDR1 SEHNR, CDR2 FQNEAQ (reference sequence). The length of the CDR3 is 12 residues. CDR3 residues: CASTGYRNEQYF. As DNA, the CDR3 is TGTGCCAGCACCGGGTACAGAAACGAGCAGTACTTC.

The J gene is TRBJ1-3, the V gene TRBV19, with TRBD1 as a possible D gene (5 bases). V lost 10 bases to trimming and J lost 0 bases, with 13 bases between them. CDR3 length equals 14 residues. Germline V gene sequence: CDR1 LNHDA, CDR2 SQIVND (reference sequence). In DNA, the CDR3 is TGTGCCACCCGGGACTTAAGCTCTGGAAACACCATATATTTT. Translation gives CATRDLSSGNTIYF.

This rearrangement joins TRBV19 to TRBJ2-3; 15 bases map to TRBD2. The ends lost 5 bases at V and 0 bases at J; junction bases unmatched: 9. The CDR3 covers 19 residues. Germline lookup yields CDR1 LNHDA and CDR2 SQIVND (reference sequence). In nucleotides, the CDR3 is TGTGCCAGTAGTGGGGGACTAGCGGGGGGACATCCTAGCACAGATACGCAGTATTTT. It is translated as CASSGGLAGGHPSTDTQYF.

The chain uses TRBV7-2 and TRBJ2-3; D remains unclear. Germline V gene lookup returns CDR1 SGHTA and CDR2 FQGNSA. The CDR3 contains 11 residues. V shed 3 bases and J shed 7 bases, with 5 bases lying between them. CDR3 in amino acids: CASSFSNTQYF. CDR3 in DNA: TGTGCCAGCAGCTTTAGTAATACGCAGTATTTT.

V gene TRBV30 combines with J gene TRBJ1-2, with D possibly matching TRBD1 (5 bases). Germline V CDR1 and CDR2: GTSNPN, SVGIG (reference sequence). Trimming cost V 6 bases and J 4 bases, with 18 bases left between them. The CDR3 loop spans 14 amino acids. The CDR3: CACTRDLRSYGYTF. As DNA, the CDR3 is TGTGCCTGTACCCGGGACCTTAGAAGCTATGGCTACACCTTC.

The V and J genes are TRBV3-1 (or the pseudogene TRBV3-2) and TRBJ2-7; D gene ambiguous. The germline gives CDR1 LGHDT, CDR2 YNNKEL (reference sequence). This CDR3 region has 16 residues. The V and J ends lost 8 bases and 5 bases respectively, with 25 bases between them. DNA for the CDR3: TGTGCCAGCTCCATACTGGGCCGCGCATGGTTCCACGAGCAGTACTTC. Translation gives CASSILGRAWFHEQYF.

J is TRBJ1-3 and V is TRBV25-1; maybe TRBD1 (5 bases). CDR3 length: 14 residues. The germline gives CDR1 MGHDK, CDR2 SYGVNS. Trimming shortened V by 4 bases and J by 2 bases, and 9 bases separated the two germline ends. Here the CDR3 DNA reads TGTGCCAGCAGTGTCGGGGGTGCTGGAAACACCATATATTTT. Protein sequence: CASSVGGAGNTIYF.

The rearrangement uses TRBV6-5 and TRBJ2-7, with D perhaps matching TRBD2 (5 bases). Trimming took 6 bases from V and 5 from J, leaving 17 bases between them. The germline CDR1 and CDR2 sequences are MNHEY and SVGAGI. The CDR3 has 14 amino acids. This CDR3 is CASSLGRGWDEQYF. The DNA for the CDR3 is TGTGCCAGCAGCCTTGGTCGGGGTTGGGACGAGCAGTACTTC.

The chain joins TRBV5-6 to TRBJ2-4; D is undetermined. In germline, CDR1 is SGHDT, CDR2 YYEEEE. Trimming pared 1 base from V and 0 bases from J, leaving 8 bases between. The CDR3 consists of 15 residues. CDR3 coding DNA: TGTGCCAGCAGCTTGCTAGGGCTAGCCAAAAACATTCAGTACTTC. Protein sequence: CASSLLGLAKNIQYF.

This clone has a handful of counts. The chain couples TRBV5-6 to TRBJ1-3; D is unresolved. The germline V gene encodes CDR1 SGHDT and CDR2 YYEEEE. This CDR3 spans 13 amino acids. Deletions cut 4 bases from V and 7 bases from J, with 12 bases between. The CDR3 nucleotides are TGTGCCAGCAGCCTGGGGAACGGTAACACCATATATTTT. It yields the protein CASSLGNGNTIYF.

This clone was observed a few times. The rearrangement links TRBV10-3 to TRBJ1-2; TRBD1 agrees at 12 bases. Trimming took 3 bases from V and 2 from J; bases not matched to a gene: 4. Germline CDR1 is ENHRY and CDR2 is SYGVKD. This CDR3 region has 16 residues. CDR3 sequence: CAISEGTGGGNYGYTF. CDR3 coding DNA: TGTGCCATCAGTGAAGGGACAGGGGGCGGCAACTATGGCTACACCTTC.

The gene calls are TRBV25-1 and TRBJ2-1; D remains ambiguous. The CDR3 is made up of 14 amino acids. V lost 1 base and J lost 5, with 9 bases in between. Looked up from germline, CDR1 is MGHDK and CDR2 is SYGVNS. The CDR3 coding sequence is TGTGCCAGCAGTGAATTCTTGGGGAACAATGAGCAGTTCTTC. It is translated as CASSEFLGNNEQFF.

The chain uses TRBV2 and TRBJ1-2; 7 nucleotides align to TRBD1. Per the germline V gene, CDR1 is SNHLY and CDR2 is FYNNEI. V shed 8 bases, J shed 2 bases, and the junction held 8 bases outside the gene matches. The CDR3 length is 14 residues. This CDR3 is CASQRDRVNYGYTF. The CDR3 nucleotides are TGTGCCAGCCAGAGGGACAGAGTCAACTATGGCTACACCTTC.

A few counts support this clone. The V and J genes are TRBV3-1 (or the pseudogene TRBV3-2) and TRBJ2-6; the D is unclear. Per germline, CDR1 LGHDT and CDR2 YNNKEL (reference sequence). The CDR3 has 14 amino acids. V was trimmed by 2 bases and J by 2 bases, leaving 4 bases between them. The CDR3 region has the DNA TGTGCCAGCAGCCAATCAACTGGGGCCAACGTCCTGACTTTC. This gives the protein CASSQSTGANVLTF.

V usage is TRBV10-2 and J usage is TRBJ2-5; 15 bases are shared with TRBD2. The V gene end was trimmed by 6 bases and the J gene end by 4 bases; junction bases not matched to a gene: 12. The CDR3 extends over 18 amino acids. CDR1 is WSHSY and CDR2 is SAAADI in the germline V gene. CDR3 DNA sequence: TGCGCCAGCAGGACCGGGACTAGCGGGAGGAGGGTAGGAGAGACCCAGTACTTC. Its protein product is CASRTGTSGRRVGETQYF.

The V and J genes are TRBV7-9 and TRBJ1-1; D remains unclear. Trimming shortened V by 5 bases and J by 1 base, and 11 bases separated the two germline ends. The CDR3 loop spans 14 amino acids. CDR1 is SEHNR and CDR2 is FQNEAQ in the germline V gene (reference sequence). The CDR3 loop is CASSLPLPNTEAFF. CDR3 DNA sequence: TGTGCCAGCAGCCTACCTCTCCCGAACACTGAAGCTTTCTTT.

The rearrangement links TRBV29-1 to TRBJ1-2, with 9 bases aligning to TRBD1. The CDR3 spans 14 residues. CDR1 and CDR2 from the germline V gene are SQVTM and ANQGSEA. J was trimmed by 5 bases and V by 6 bases; bases with no gene match: 10. CDR3: CSVTQGAFDYGYTF. As DNA, the CDR3 is TGCAGCGTAACACAGGGGGCTTTTGATTATGGCTACACCTTC.

In its sample, this clone was seen once. The chain joins TRBV7-2 to TRBJ1-1, with unresolved D. This CDR3 contains 14 residues. CDR1 and CDR2 from the germline V gene are SGHTA and FQGNSA. V was pared by 2 bases and J by 3 bases, with 10 bases between. The CDR3 DNA reads TGTGCCAGCAGCTTACCCGGAAGTCACACTGAAGCTTTCTTT. It yields the protein CASSLPGSHTEAFF.

The chain couples TRBV6-2 or TRBV6-3 to TRBJ1-5; 7 nucleotides match TRBD1. The CDR3 spans 21 residues. Losses at the gene ends were 6 bases for V and 7 bases for J; bases not matched to a gene: 30. The germline gives CDR1 MNHEY, CDR2 SVGEGT. The DNA of the CDR3 is TGTGCCAGCAGCTTACATCTCGGGACAGCGACAAAGTGGGGTCTTGGGCAGCCCCAGCATTTT. It yields the protein CASSLHLGTATKWGLGQPQHF.

The rearrangement joins TRBV5-1 to TRBJ2-3; D gene ambiguous. The CDR3 extends over 12 amino acids. V was clipped by 1 base and J by 3 bases, with 3 bases between them. Germline V lookup: CDR1 SGHRS, CDR2 YFSETQ. In DNA, the CDR3 is TGCGCCAGCAGCTTGAGAACAGATACGCAGTATTTT. Translated: CASSLRTDTQYF.

The gene calls are TRBV29-1 and TRBJ2-2; D may correspond to TRBD1 or TRBD2 (6 bases each). The CDR3 spans 13 residues. Trimming left V 4 bases short and J 3 bases short, with 9 bases between. Germline assignment: CDR1 SQVTM and CDR2 ANQGSEA. The CDR3, as DNA: TGCAGCGTTGGTGGGGGGCACACCGGGGAGCTGTTTTTT. Encoded protein: CSVGGGHTGELFF.